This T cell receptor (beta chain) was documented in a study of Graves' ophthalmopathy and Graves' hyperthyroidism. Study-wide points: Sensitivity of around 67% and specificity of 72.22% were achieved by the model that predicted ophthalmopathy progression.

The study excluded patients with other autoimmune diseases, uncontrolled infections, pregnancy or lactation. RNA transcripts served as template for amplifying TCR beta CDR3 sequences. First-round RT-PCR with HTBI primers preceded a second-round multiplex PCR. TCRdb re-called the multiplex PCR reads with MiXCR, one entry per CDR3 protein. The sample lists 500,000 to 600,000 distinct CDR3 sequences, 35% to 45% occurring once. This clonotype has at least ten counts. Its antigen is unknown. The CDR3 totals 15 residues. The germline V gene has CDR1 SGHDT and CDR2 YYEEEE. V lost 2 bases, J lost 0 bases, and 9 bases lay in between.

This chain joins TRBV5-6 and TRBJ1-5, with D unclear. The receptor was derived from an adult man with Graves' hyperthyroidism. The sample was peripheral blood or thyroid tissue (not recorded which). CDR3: CASSFSAHSNQPQHF. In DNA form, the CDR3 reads TGTGCCAGCAGCTTCTCCGCTCATAGCAATCAGCCCCAGCATTTT.